What follows describes a single T cell receptor (beta chain). The target antigen is unknown. Via MiXCR, TCRdb re-called the 5' RACE reads, giving one row per CDR3 protein. The sample yields 170,000 or so distinct CDR3 sequences, about a third seen once. This record belongs to a study of T-cell memory formation after mild COVID-19. Trimming shortened V by 4 bases and J by 1 base, and 19 bases separated the two germline ends. Per germline, CDR1 SGDLS and CDR2 YYNGEE. The CDR3 runs to 17 residues. General study findings and limits: CD4+ bias marked clones expanding day 15 to 37, unlike balanced contracting clones.

Sequencing was carried out using PBMCs or a T cell subset sorted from them (not recorded which). The V and J genes are TRBV9 and TRBJ2-3; D is possibly TRBD1 (5 bases). This clonotype was sampled from an adult woman who had mild COVID-19 (a few samples of this study predate the infection). Cell type and time point are not known. The CDR3 here is CASSLETQGWGTDTQYF. CDR3 in DNA: TGTGCCAGCAGCTTGGAGACGCAGGGATGGGGCACAGATACGCAGTATTTT.